These 2 T cell receptor beta chains were all obtained from the same sample, sequenced in a study of cytomegalovirus exposure and HLA in healthy donors. A multiplex PCR was run with 60 Vbeta primers and 13 Jbeta primers. TCRdb's copy holds only in-frame clones and misses some; the assay was immunoSEQ multiplex PCR. The table shows 180,000 or so clones, with 82% occurring only once. Sequencing was carried out using PBMCs. Receptors were obtained from a man between 40 and 49 years old in good health and CMV-seronegative.

This rearrangement joins TRBV5-1 to TRBJ2-2; perhaps TRBD2 as D (7 bases). V shed 2 bases and J shed 6 bases, with 14 bases lying between them. The CDR3 is 15 residues long. CDR1 is SGHRS, CDR2 YFSETQ, per germline. The CDR3 here is CASSFAAGAPGELFF. Here the CDR3 DNA reads TGCGCCAGCAGCTTCGCTGCGGGGGCCCCCGGGGAGCTGTTTTTT.

The CDR3 DNA reads TGTGCCAGCAGCCGATACCCGGGACAGTTCTATGGCTACACCTTC. Its protein is CASSRYPGQFYGYTF. This chain links TRBV6-1 with TRBJ1-2, with 7 bases fitting TRBD1. The CDR3 length is 15 residues. V lost 6 bases, J lost 4 bases, and 11 bases stayed unmatched. Germline V CDR1 and CDR2: MNHNS, SASEGT.